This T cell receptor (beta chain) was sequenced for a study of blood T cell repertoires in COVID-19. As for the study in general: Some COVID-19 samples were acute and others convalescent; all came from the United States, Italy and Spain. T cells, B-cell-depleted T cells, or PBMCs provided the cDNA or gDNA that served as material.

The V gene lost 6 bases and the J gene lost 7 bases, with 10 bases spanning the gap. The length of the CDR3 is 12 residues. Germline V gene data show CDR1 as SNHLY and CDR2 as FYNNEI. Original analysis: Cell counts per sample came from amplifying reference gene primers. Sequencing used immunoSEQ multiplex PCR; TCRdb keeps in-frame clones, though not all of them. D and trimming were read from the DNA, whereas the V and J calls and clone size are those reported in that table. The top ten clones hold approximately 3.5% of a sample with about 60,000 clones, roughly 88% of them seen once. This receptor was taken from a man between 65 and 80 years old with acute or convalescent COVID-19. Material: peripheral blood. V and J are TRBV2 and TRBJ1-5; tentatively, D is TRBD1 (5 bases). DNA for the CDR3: TGTGCCAGCAGAGGGGATGGACAGCCCCAGCATTTT. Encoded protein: CASRGDGQPQHF.